Below, one T cell receptor (beta chain) is given with its context. The antigen is not known. TCRdb processed the 5' RACE reads anew with MiXCR; each CDR3 protein has one entry. The sample contains roughly 260,000 distinct CDR3 sequences, over 15% of which appear only once. This entry is derived from a study of CD8 T cells in ankylosing spondylitis. Trimming removed 3 bases from V and 5 bases from J, with 3 bases in between. The CDR3 contains 11 residues. The germline V gene has CDR1 LGHNT and CDR2 FRNRAP. Whole-study findings and limits: Seven to nine highly homologous variants made up a TCR beta motif, and this motif appeared characteristic of ankylosing spondylitis blood.

The gene calls are TRBV12-5 and TRBJ2-3, with D unresolved. This clonotype originated in a male donor with ankylosing spondylitis or in good health (not recorded which). The sample comprised blood, either unsorted or a sorted T cell fraction (not recorded which). The CDR3: CASGFRDTQYF. CDR3 DNA sequence: TGTGCTAGTGGTTTCAGAGATACGCAGTATTTT.